Listed here are 4 T cell receptor beta chains from one sample, sequenced in a study of T-cell reconstitution after alpha-beta-depleted transplantation in children. Unique molecular identifiers were built into the TCRbeta library. TCRdb reprocessed the PCR reads with MiXCR, giving one entry per CDR3 protein. This table has some 490,000 distinct CDR3 sequences, around 12% appearing once. The sample was PBMCs from the stem cell graft donor, taken from the stem cell graft. The receptors originated from a human donor who donated a stem cell graft to a child with combined immunodeficiency.

This clonotype was seen repeatedly, ten times or more. The rearrangement uses TRBV5-1 and TRBJ2-7; D might be TRBD1 (5 bases). CDR3 length: 15 amino acids. The germline V gene encodes CDR1 SGHRS and CDR2 YFSETQ. V was pared by 0 bases and J by 5 bases, with 15 bases between. The CDR3 is CASSLGQGAMDEQYF. As DNA, the CDR3 is TGCGCCAGCAGCTTGGGCCAGGGCGCAATGGACGAGCAGTACTTC.

This clonotype was seen at least ten times. V and J are TRBV10-3 and TRBJ2-1; perhaps D is TRBD1 or TRBD2 (5 bases each). The germline V gene has CDR1 ENHRY and CDR2 SYGVKD. Trimming shortened V by 6 bases and J by 2 bases, and 14 bases separated the two germline ends. This CDR3 has 15 residues. The CDR3 is CAISPGAETYNEQFF. CDR3 in DNA: TGTGCCATCAGCCCCGGGGCGGAGACCTACAATGAGCAGTTCTTC.

In this sample, this clonotype turned up many times. CDR3 coding DNA: TGTGCCAGCAGCGATAATGCAGGGGACTACGAGCAGTACTTC. Protein product: CASSDNAGDYEQYF. The V gene is TRBV12-3 or TRBV12-4, the J gene TRBJ2-7; perhaps TRBD1 as D (6 bases). The CDR3 is 14 residues long. V lost 6 bases to trimming and J lost 3 bases, with 15 bases between them.

This clonotype turned up a few times. This chain uses TRBV29-1 with TRBJ2-6, with 7 bases identical to TRBD1. CDR1 is SQVTM, CDR2 ANQGSEA, per germline. The V and J ends lost 6 bases and 2 bases, in that order; junction bases with no gene match: 1. The CDR3 is made up of 13 amino acids. CDR3 residues: CSVGGTGANVLTF. CDR3 coding DNA: TGCAGCGTAGGGGGCACTGGGGCCAACGTCCTGACTTTC.